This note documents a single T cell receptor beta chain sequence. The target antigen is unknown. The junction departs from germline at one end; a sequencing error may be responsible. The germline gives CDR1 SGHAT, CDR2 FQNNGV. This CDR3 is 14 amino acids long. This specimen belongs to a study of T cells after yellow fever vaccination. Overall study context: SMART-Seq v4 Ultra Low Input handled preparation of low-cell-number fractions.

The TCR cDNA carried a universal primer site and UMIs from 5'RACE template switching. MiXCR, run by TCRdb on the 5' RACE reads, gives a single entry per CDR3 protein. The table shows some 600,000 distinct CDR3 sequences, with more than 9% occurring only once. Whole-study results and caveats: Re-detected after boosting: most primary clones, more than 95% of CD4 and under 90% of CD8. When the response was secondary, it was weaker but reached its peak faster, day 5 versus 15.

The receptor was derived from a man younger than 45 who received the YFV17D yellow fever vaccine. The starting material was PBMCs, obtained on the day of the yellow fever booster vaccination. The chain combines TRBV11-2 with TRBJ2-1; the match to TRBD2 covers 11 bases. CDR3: CTSSGGLADNEQFF. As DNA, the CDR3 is TGTACCAGCAGCGGGGGACTAGCGGACAATGAGCAGTTCTTC.